Detailed here is one TCR beta chain. No antigen is known for it. Base qualities are missing; no much larger clone stands one base away. The sample originates from a study of blood T cell repertoires in COVID-19 (dated by TCRdb to the early 2020s). In terms of the full investigation: Samples from collaborators originated in the United States, Italy and Spain and spanned both the acute and convalescent phases of COVID-19. The prospective study material was composed of cDNA or gDNA derived from T cells, B-cell-depleted T cells, or PBMCs. Subjects who had been exposed to COVID-19, were actively infected with it, or had recovered from it provided the deeply sampled blood TCRbeta repertoires that made up the dataset. The repertoires were released in a freely available public database meant as a resource for research on the immune response to SARS-CoV-2. The samples were drawn from the first 160 participants of the ongoing ImmuneRACE study and from 1,254 subjects provided by 6 global collaborators. The sample metadata nearly always contained a de-identified subject ID, COVID-19 status, age in years and sex. Where HLA class I and class II types were available, the types were taken from metadata supplied by the sample provider, not from assay-based typing. Findings and caveats that apply to the study as a whole: The quantity of clinical and demographic metadata differed by source and by participant and was supplied without curation.

In Seattle, one collaborating source enrolled patients while the infection was active and tracked those patients longitudinally over the course of disease. Collaborating institutions collected whole blood in K2EDTA tubes following their own protocols. For TCRbeta analysis, collaborator samples were shipped as frozen whole blood, as isolated PBMCs, or as DNA extracted from either sample type. TCRbeta CDR3 regions were amplified from genomic DNA by means of the immunoSEQ Assay, a bias-controlled multiplex PCR. On the authors' methods: The number of nucleated cells in each sample was estimated from the amplification of reference gene primers within the assay. Sequence reads were collapsed and filtered to measure the absolute abundance of every unique TCRbeta CDR3 rearrangement. For each sample, productive Simpson clonality was calculated as the square root of Simpson's diversity index over productive rearrangements. This immuneACCESS table, as held by TCRdb, lists in-frame sequences with V and J called but not all clones. Of the missing ones, under half trace to an unresolved V gene in checked studies; the others have no known cause. V, J and clone size reflect that table, while D and trimming were determined from the DNA. The sample contains 150,000 to 200,000 clones, around 75% of them found a single time. Of the sample, around 5.4% falls within the top ten clones.

Unmatched junction bases come to 11, with V trimmed by 4 bases and J by 8 bases. CDR3 length: 15 amino acids, cysteine to phenylalanine. The kept DNA is CDR3 alone, 45 bases in frame from the first base. Source material: peripheral blood. The sequence links TRBV5-3 to TRBJ1-2, with TRBD1 identical over 10 junction bases. TRBV5-3 is placed among ORFs of uncertain function. This sequence was found in a woman in her 40s with COVID-19, enrolled during active disease. The bases are TGTGCCAGAAGCACCGCCGGGACAGGGGCTTCAGGCTACACCTTC. It encodes CARSTAGTGASGYTF.